A selection of T cell receptor beta chains follows, all from one sample in a study of shared clonotypes between healthy human individuals. This table comes from immunoSEQ multiplex PCR, and its TCRdb copy is limited to in-frame clones, with some not included. The repertoire holds roughly 2.2 million clones, around 92% seen once, with 0.37% in the top ten. Material: naive CD4+ T cells from PBMCs. These receptors originate from a young man in good health. Some clones in this sample may be carry-over from other donors' samples. Both conserved end residues are part of each CDR3. D genes are given only for firm matches. Clone sizes are given selectively: once, few, many, or a class where the clone is expanded.

size	D	V	J	CDR3	DNA
.	TRBD2	TRBV29-1	TRBJ2-3	CSGGGGTDTQYF	TGCTCGGGGGGAGGTGGGACAGATACGCAGTATTTT
once	.	TRBV29-1	TRBJ1-2	CSVPEYGTPYGYTF	TGCAGCGTCCCAGAATATGGGACACCCTATGGCTACACCTTC
.	TRBD2	TRBV5-4	TRBJ2-5	CASSSTPSGRETQYF	TGTGCCAGCAGTTCAACACCTAGCGGGAGAGAGACCCAGTACTTC
.	.	TRBV11-3	TRBJ2-2	CASSSLGANTGELFF	TGTGCCAGCAGCTCGCTTGGGGCTAACACCGGGGAGCTGTTTTTT
.	TRBD1	TRBV5-1	TRBJ2-1	CASSPSGPIGTGELYSYNEQFF	TGCGCCAGCAGCCCGTCTGGCCCTATTGGGACAGGGGAATTATACTCCTACAATGAGCAGTTCTTC
.	TRBD1	TRBV2	TRBJ1-4	CASSGFTGVDEKLFF	TGTGCCAGCAGTGGATTTACAGGGGTAGATGAAAAACTGTTTTTT
.	.	TRBV23-1	TRBJ2-7	CATPGPTVSHTPRLAEQYF	TGCGCCACCCCGGGGCCGACAGTCTCTCACACCCCCCGTTTGGCCGAGCAGTACTTC
.	TRBD2	TRBV2	TRBJ2-3	CASVWGGGTDTQYF	TGTGCCAGCGTATGGGGCGGGGGAACAGATACGCAGTATTTT
once	.	TRBV11-2	TRBJ2-7	CASSLGGPRTYEQYF	TGTGCCAGCAGCTTAGGTGGCCCGAGGACCTACGAGCAGTACTTC
.	.	TRBV7-6	TRBJ1-2	CASSLETGAGNYGYTF	TGTGCCAGCAGCTTAGAGACCGGGGCAGGGAACTATGGCTACACCTTC
.	.	TRBV7-6	TRBJ1-3	CASRGGGTIYF	TGTGCCAGCAGGGGCGGTGGCACCATATATTTT
.	TRBD2	TRBV28	TRBJ2-1	CASSLPAGDYNEQFF	TGTGCCAGCAGTTTACCAGCGGGAGACTACAATGAGCAGTTCTTC
.	.	TRBV2	TRBJ2-7	CASRDDGGVYF	TGTGCCAGCAGGGACGACGGAGGTGTTTACTTC
.	TRBD1	TRBV28	TRBJ1-5	CASSPPGTGGQPQHF	TGTGCCAGCAGTCCGCCCGGGACAGGGGGTCAGCCCCAGCATTTT
.	.	TRBV29-1	TRBJ2-1	CSAVRPDRGFNEQFF	TGCAGCGCAGTTCGTCCGGACAGAGGATTCAATGAGCAGTTCTTC
.	.	TRBV14	TRBJ2-7	CASSQVNGRDYEQYF	TGTGCCAGCAGCCAAGTAAACGGCAGGGACTACGAGCAGTACTTC
.	.	TRBV4-2	TRBJ2-2	CASSQVLAEVNTGELFF	TGTGCCAGCAGCCAAGTATTAGCGGAGGTGAACACCGGGGAGCTGTTTTTT
.	.	TRBV11-1	TRBJ1-1	CASSKRGEKAFF	TGTGCCAGCAGCAAACGGGGGGAGAAAGCTTTCTTT
.	.	TRBV7-3	TRBJ2-2	CASSLDREAGELFF	TGTGCCAGCAGCTTAGACAGGGAGGCCGGGGAGCTGTTTTTT
.	.	TRBV15	TRBJ2-3	CATSRDSISTDTQYF	TGTGCCACCAGCAGAGATAGCATTAGCACAGATACGCAGTATTTT
.	.	TRBV7-6	TRBJ1-1	CASSLGAGAGNTEAFF	TGTGCCAGCAGCTTAGGGGCAGGGGCCGGGAACACTGAAGCTTTCTTT
.	.	TRBV2	TRBJ2-7	CASNPSGATEQYF	TGTGCCAGCAACCCTTCTGGGGCGACCGAGCAGTACTTC
.	TRBD1	TRBV30	TRBJ2-3	CAWTLRQGSITDTQYF	TGTGCCTGGACCCTCAGACAGGGGTCCATCACAGATACGCAGTATTTT
once	.	TRBV6-1	TRBJ2-5	CASSTQGGKETQYF	TGTGCCAGCAGTACCCAGGGGGGAAAAGAGACCCAGTACTTC
once	.	TRBV28	TRBJ1-5	CASTFQGGGNQPQHF	TGTGCCAGCACCTTTCAGGGAGGTGGCAATCAGCCCCAGCATTTT
.	.	TRBV15	TRBJ2-7	CATAIPGRSYEQYF	TGTGCCACCGCCATTCCGGGACGGAGCTACGAGCAGTACTTC
.	.	TRBV2	TRBJ2-4	CASSRNPSSLAKNIQYF	TGTGCCAGCAGTCGGAACCCTTCGAGTTTAGCCAAAAACATTCAGTACTTC
.	.	TRBV29-1	TRBJ2-1	CSVAPGAYNEQFF	TGCAGCGTTGCGCCAGGGGCCTACAATGAGCAGTTCTTC
.	TRBD1	TRBV28	TRBJ1-2	CASSLPTSTGGYHGYTF	TGTGCCAGCAGTTTACCCACATCGACAGGGGGGTACCATGGCTACACCTTC
.	TRBD2	TRBV4-2	TRBJ2-1	CASSQDPGTSGRGNEQFF	TGTGCCAGCAGCCAAGACCCGGGGACTAGCGGGAGGGGCAATGAGCAGTTCTTC
once	TRBD2	TRBV9	TRBJ2-7	CASSERGSSGIYEQYF	TGTGCCAGCAGCGAGAGAGGCTCTAGCGGGATTTACGAGCAGTACTTC
.	TRBD1	TRBV5-4	TRBJ1-3	CASSPPGPPGGFSSGNTIYF	TGTGCCAGCAGCCCCCCGGGCCCCCCAGGGGGCTTCAGCTCTGGAAACACCATATATTTT
.	.	TRBV28	TRBJ2-7	CASSLGRIYEQYF	TGTGCCAGCAGTTTAGGCAGAATATACGAGCAGTACTTC
.	.	TRBV2	TRBJ2-1	CASNGQRNNEQFF	TGTGCCAGCAACGGACAGCGAAACAATGAGCAGTTCTTC
.	TRBD1	TRBV6-1	TRBJ2-1	CAGRGLDPDNEQFF	TGTGCCGGCAGGGGGCTCGATCCTGACAATGAGCAGTTCTTC
.	.	TRBV6-1	TRBJ1-2	CASSDSLNYGYTF	TGTGCCAGCAGTGATTCACTTAACTATGGCTACACCTTC
.	TRBD1	TRBV6-6	TRBJ2-5	CASSGRQGGQETQYF	TGTGCCAGCAGTGGGAGACAGGGGGGGCAAGAGACCCAGTACTTC
.	.	TRBV28	TRBJ2-4	CASSTFPYKNIQYF	TGTGCCAGCAGTACCTTTCCTTACAAAAACATTCAGTACTTC
once	.	TRBV30	TRBJ1-1	CAWVGQPNTEAFF	TGTGCCTGGGTCGGACAGCCGAACACTGAAGCTTTCTTT
.	TRBD1	TRBV6-5	TRBJ1-4	CASSYLRQGVVEKLFF	TGTGCCAGCAGTTACCTTCGGCAGGGGGTGGTTGAAAAACTGTTTTTT
.	.	TRBV11-2	TRBJ2-5	CASSPGGGAIQETQYF	TGTGCCAGCAGCCCCGGGGGCGGGGCTATCCAAGAGACCCAGTACTTC
.	TRBD1	TRBV27	TRBJ1-1	CASSPGTANTEAFF	TGTGCCAGCAGTCCGGGGACAGCAAACACTGAAGCTTTCTTT
.	.	TRBV5-1	TRBJ1-2	CASSLGPVDYGYTF	TGCGCCAGCAGCTTGGGCCCCGTCGACTATGGCTACACCTTC
.	TRBD1	TRBV5-4	TRBJ2-5	CASSLKQGAMRETQYF	TGTGCCAGCAGCTTGAAGCAGGGGGCTATGCGGGAGACCCAGTACTTC
.	.	TRBV15	TRBJ2-5	CATSLGSSETQYF	TGTGCCACCAGCTTGGGAAGTAGTGAGACCCAGTACTTC
.	TRBD1	TRBV30	TRBJ1-5	CAVGQGNQPQHF	TGTGCTGTGGGACAGGGCAATCAGCCCCAGCATTTT
.	TRBD1	TRBV25-1	TRBJ1-1	CASSDRSGTGRTEAFF	TGTGCCAGCAGTGACAGATCCGGGACAGGGAGGACTGAAGCTTTCTTT
.	.	TRBV29-1	TRBJ2-5	CSVRPQETQYF	TGCAGCGTTCGTCCCCAAGAGACCCAGTACTTC
few	.	TRBV18	TRBJ1-1	CASSPDANTEAFF	TGTGCCAGCTCACCCGACGCAAACACTGAAGCTTTCTTT
.	TRBD2	TRBV5-4	TRBJ2-3	CASSRGGSTDTQYF	TGTGCCAGCAGTCGGGGGGGTAGCACAGATACGCAGTATTTT
.	TRBD1	TRBV10-1	TRBJ2-7	CASSRQTGAYEQYF	TGCGCCAGCAGCCGCCAGACAGGGGCCTACGAGCAGTACTTC
.	.	TRBV27	TRBJ1-1	CASSFHGGDTEAFF	TGTGCCAGCAGTTTCCACGGGGGGGACACTGAAGCTTTCTTT
.	.	TRBV19	TRBJ2-7	CASSTGPDIRTYEQYF	TGTGCCAGTAGTACTGGCCCGGACATTCGGACCTACGAGCAGTACTTC
.	.	TRBV5-1	TRBJ2-3	CASSSSWGDTQYF	TGCGCCAGCAGCAGCAGCTGGGGCGATACGCAGTATTTT
.	.	TRBV6-1	TRBJ2-2	CARDPGGLGGELFF	TGTGCCAGGGACCCAGGGGGGCTGGGCGGGGAGCTGTTTTTT
.	.	TRBV7-2	TRBJ2-6	CASSPYHREAGANVLTF	TGTGCCAGCAGCCCCTACCACAGGGAGGCTGGGGCCAACGTCCTGACTTTC
.	.	TRBV29-1	TRBJ2-2	CSVEDQRSNTGELFF	TGCAGCGTTGAAGATCAGCGGTCGAACACCGGGGAGCTGTTTTTT
.	.	TRBV23-1	TRBJ1-5	CASSHTARGPVLGNQPQHF	TGCGCCAGCAGTCACACCGCCCGGGGGCCTGTCTTGGGCAATCAGCCCCAGCATTTT